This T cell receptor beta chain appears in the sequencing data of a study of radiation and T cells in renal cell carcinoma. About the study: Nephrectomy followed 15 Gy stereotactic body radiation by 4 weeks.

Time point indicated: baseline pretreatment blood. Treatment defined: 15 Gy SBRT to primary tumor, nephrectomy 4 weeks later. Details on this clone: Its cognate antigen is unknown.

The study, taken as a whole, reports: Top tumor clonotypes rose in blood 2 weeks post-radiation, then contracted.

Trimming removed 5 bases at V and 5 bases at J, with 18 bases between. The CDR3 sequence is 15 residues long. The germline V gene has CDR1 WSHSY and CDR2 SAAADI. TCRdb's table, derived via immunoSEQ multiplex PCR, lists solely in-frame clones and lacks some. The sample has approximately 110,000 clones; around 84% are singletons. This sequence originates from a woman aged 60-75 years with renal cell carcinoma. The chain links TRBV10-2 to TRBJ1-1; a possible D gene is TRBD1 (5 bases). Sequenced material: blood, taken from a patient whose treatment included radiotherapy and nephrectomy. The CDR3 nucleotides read TGCGCCAGCAGTCCGACCAGGGAAGTAGGTACTGAAGCTTTCTTT. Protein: CASSPTREVGTEAFF.